The sequence of this T cell receptor (beta chain) was determined in a study of CD8+ T cells in alopecia areata. Details on this clone: The sample has other DNA sequences that encode this CDR3 too.

Germline CDR1 GTSNPN, CDR2 SVGIG (reference sequence). This CDR3 region has 14 residues. Between the trimmed V and J ends, which lost 1 base and 3 bases, there was a span of 13 bases. The authors extracted RNA and reverse transcribed it into cDNA as the sequencing template. Sequencing used immunoSEQ multiplex PCR; TCRdb keeps in-frame clones, though not all of them. The top ten hold about 2.6% of the sample, which has a few hundred thousand clones, roughly two fifths seen once. Treatment in this sample: oral pan-JAK inhibitor, 5-10 mg twice daily. Sampling of alopecia areata patients yielded lesional scalp punch biopsies as well as peripheral blood. Sorting of CD4+ and CD8+ T cells was performed on PBMCs.

The material was CD4+ T cells sorted from blood, obtained at roughly week 38, from a patient treated with tofacitinib. The chain uses TRBV30 and TRBJ2-7; D possibly matches TRBD1 or TRBD2 (5 bases each). This clonotype originated in a human donor with alopecia areata. In DNA form, the CDR3 reads TGTGCCTGGAGTGCGGGGCAGGAAGGCTACGAGCAGTACTTC. Translation gives CAWSAGQEGYEQYF.